This T cell receptor beta chain was sequenced in a study of T-cell reconstitution after alpha-beta-depleted transplantation in children. This CDR3 has 14 amino acids. V was clipped by 7 bases and J by 5 bases, with 18 bases between them. Germline V gene sequence: CDR1 ENHRY, CDR2 SYGVKD. A few counts support this clonotype. Antigen: not known. The authors prepared the TCRbeta library with unique molecular identifiers. TCRdb recomputed calls from the PCR reads with MiXCR, one row per CDR3 protein. Here the sample spans some 120,000 distinct CDR3 sequences, roughly 10% being singletons. Overall study results and limits: Two months or so post-transplant, alpha-beta T cells reportedly derived from several hundred expanded graft clones. At one year after transplant, newly produced T cells mostly accounted for T-cell counts and diversity.

The TCR was taken from a girl under two years old who had a stem cell transplant for combined immunodeficiency, so the T cells may come from the graft donor. The specimen comprised PBMCs, mostly from graft donor cells, sampled 180 days after TCRalphabeta/CD19-depleted stem cell transplant. V is TRBV10-3 and J is TRBJ2-7, with D possibly TRBD1 on 6 matching bases. CDR3 amino acids: CAIMWQGSWHEQYF. For the CDR3, the DNA is TGTGCCATCATGTGGCAGGGGTCATGGCACGAGCAGTACTTC.